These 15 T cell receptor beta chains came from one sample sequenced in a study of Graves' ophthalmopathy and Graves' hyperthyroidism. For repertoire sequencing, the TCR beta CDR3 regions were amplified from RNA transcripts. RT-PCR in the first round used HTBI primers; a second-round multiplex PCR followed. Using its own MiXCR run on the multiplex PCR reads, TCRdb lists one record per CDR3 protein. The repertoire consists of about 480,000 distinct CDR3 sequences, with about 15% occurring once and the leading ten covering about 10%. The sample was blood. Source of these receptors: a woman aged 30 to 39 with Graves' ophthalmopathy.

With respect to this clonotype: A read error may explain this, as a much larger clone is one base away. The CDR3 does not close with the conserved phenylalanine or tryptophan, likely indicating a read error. This CDR3 reads CASRPTALGELFV. The DNA for the CDR3 is TGTGCCAGCAGGCCGACAGCTTTGGGGGAGCTGTTTGTT. This rearrangement joins TRBV6-4 to TRBJ2-2; maybe TRBD1 (5 bases). Germline-derived CDR1 and CDR2 are MRHNA and SNTAGT. V lost 6 bases and J 8 bases, leaving 13 bases between the germline ends. The CDR3 runs 13 residues.

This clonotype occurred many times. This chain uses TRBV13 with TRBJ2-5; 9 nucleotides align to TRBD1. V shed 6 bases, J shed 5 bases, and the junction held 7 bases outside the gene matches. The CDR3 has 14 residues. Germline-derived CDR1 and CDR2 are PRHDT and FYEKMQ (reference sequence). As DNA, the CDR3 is TGTGCCAGCAGTTCATACAGGGGGCAGGAGACCCAGTACTTC. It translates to CASSSYRGQETQYF.

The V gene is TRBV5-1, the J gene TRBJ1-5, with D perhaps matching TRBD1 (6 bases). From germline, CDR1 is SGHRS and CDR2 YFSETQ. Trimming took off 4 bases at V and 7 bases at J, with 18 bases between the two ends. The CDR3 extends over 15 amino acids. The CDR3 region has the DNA TGCGCCAGCAGCATAGGACGGGGGGCCGGGCAGCCCCAGCATTTT. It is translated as CASSIGRGAGQPQHF.

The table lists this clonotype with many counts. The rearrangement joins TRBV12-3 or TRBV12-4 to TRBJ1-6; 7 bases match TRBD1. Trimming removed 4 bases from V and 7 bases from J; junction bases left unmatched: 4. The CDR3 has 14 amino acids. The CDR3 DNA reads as TGTGCCAGCAGTTCGACAGGGACCAATTCACCCCTCCACTTT. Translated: CASSSTGTNSPLHF.

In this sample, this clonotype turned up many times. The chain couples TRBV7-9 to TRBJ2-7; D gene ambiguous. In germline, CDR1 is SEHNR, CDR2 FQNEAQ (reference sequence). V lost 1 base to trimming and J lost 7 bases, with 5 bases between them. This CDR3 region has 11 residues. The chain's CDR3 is CASSLDEEQYF. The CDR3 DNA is TGTGCCAGCAGCTTAGATGAGGAGCAGTACTTC.

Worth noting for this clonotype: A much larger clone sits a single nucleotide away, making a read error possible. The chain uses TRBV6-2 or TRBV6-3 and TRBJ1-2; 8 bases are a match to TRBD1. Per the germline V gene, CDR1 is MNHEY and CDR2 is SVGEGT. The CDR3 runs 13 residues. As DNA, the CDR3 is TGTGCCAGCAGCCCAGGGGGCCAAAATGGCTTCACCTTC. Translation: CASSPGGQNGFTF.

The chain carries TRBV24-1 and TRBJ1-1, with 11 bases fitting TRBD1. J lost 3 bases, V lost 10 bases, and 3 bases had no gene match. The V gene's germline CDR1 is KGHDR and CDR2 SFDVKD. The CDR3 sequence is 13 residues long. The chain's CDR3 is CATGQGADTEAFF. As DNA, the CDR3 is TGTGCCACTGGACAGGGGGCGGACACTGAAGCTTTCTTT.

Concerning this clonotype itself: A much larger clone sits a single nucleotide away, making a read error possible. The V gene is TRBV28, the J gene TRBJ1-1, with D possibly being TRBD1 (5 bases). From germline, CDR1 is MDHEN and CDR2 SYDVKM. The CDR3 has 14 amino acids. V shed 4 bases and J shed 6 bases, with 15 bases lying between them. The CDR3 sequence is CASSSPGGTSEAFF. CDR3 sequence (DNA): TGTGCCAGCAGTTCACCGGGGGGTACGTCTGAAGCTTTCTTT.

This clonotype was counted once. The CDR3 spells CASSLSFGAGNNGYTF. The DNA for the CDR3 is TGTGCCAGCAGTTTAAGCTTCGGGGCAGGGAACAACGGCTACACCTTC. The V and J genes are TRBV28 and TRBJ1-2, with D possibly TRBD1 on 5 matching bases. Germline V gives CDR1 MDHEN, CDR2 SYDVKM. The CDR3 runs to 16 residues. The V gene lost 2 bases and the J gene lost 8 bases, with 21 bases spanning the gap.

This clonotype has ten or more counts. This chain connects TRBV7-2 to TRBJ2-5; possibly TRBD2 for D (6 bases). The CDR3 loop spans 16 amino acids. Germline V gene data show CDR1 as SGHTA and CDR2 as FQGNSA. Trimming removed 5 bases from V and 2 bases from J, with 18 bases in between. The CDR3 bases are TGTGCCAGCAGCCGGGGGTCGGCTAGCGCGCAAGAGACCCAGTACTTC. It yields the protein CASSRGSASAQETQYF.

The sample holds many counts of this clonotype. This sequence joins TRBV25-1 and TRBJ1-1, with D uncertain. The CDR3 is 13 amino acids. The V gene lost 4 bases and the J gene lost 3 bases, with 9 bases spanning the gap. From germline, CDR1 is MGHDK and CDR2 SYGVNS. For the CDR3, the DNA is TGTGCCAGCAGTGTCCGACTCGACACTGAAGCTTTCTTT. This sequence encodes CASSVRLDTEAFF.

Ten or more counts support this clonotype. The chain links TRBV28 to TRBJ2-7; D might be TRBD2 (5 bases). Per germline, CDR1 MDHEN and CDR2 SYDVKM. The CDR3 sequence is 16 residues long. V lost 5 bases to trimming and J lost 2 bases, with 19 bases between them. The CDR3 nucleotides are TGTGCCAGCAGTCCCGCTTCCCGGGGTAGCGCCTACGAGCAGTACTTC. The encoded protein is CASSPASRGSAYEQYF.

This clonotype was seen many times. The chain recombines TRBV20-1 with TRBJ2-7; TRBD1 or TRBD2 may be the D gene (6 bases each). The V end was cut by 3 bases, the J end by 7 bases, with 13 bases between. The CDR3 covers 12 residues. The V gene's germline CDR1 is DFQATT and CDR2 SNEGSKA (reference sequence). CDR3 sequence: CSARVRGVEQYF. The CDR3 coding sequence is TGCAGTGCTAGGGTGAGGGGGGTAGAGCAGTACTTC.

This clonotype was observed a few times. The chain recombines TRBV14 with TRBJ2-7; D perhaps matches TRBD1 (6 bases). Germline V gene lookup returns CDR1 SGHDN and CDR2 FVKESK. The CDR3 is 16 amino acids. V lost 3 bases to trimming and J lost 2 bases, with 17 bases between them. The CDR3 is CASSHWDKSSPYEQYF. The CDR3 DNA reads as TGTGCCAGCAGCCATTGGGACAAATCCTCTCCCTACGAGCAGTACTTC.

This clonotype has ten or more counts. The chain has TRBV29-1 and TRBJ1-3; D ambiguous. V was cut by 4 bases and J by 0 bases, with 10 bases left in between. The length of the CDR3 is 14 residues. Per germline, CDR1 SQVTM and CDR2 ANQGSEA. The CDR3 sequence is CSVVEAHSGNTIYF. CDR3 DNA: TGCAGCGTTGTAGAGGCACACTCTGGAAACACCATATATTTT.